This T cell receptor beta chain was captured in a study of CD8 T cells in ankylosing spondylitis. MiXCR, run by TCRdb on the 5' RACE reads, gives a single entry per CDR3 protein. The sample lists 700,000 to 1,000,000 distinct CDR3 sequences; around 11% were seen once. CDR1 is SGHVS, CDR2 FNYEAQ, per germline. The length of the CDR3 is 13 residues. Trimming shortened V by 8 bases and J by 3 bases, and 13 bases separated the two germline ends. Study-level points and caveats: Ankylosing spondylitis blood appeared to be characterized by a TCR beta motif of roughly eight highly homologous variants. Significant enrichment of disease-linked clones was reportedly seen in matched ankylosing spondylitis synovial fluid.

This clonotype was found a few times. Its antigen is as yet unknown. Specimen: blood, either unsorted or a sorted T cell fraction (not recorded which). This chain joins TRBV7-6 and TRBJ1-1; tentative D call: TRBD1 (5 bases). This TCR was recovered from a male donor with ankylosing spondylitis. This chain's CDR3 is CASARGRDTEAFF. Written as DNA, the CDR3 is TGTGCCAGCGCTCGGGGCAGGGACACTGAAGCTTTCTTT. Based on the CDR3 plus reference TRBV7-6 and TRBJ1-1, the full variable domain is GAGVSQSPRYKVTKRGQDVALRCDPISGHVSLYWYRQALGQGPEFLTYFNYEAQQDKSGLPNDRFSAERPEGSISTLTIQRTEQRDSAMYRCASARGRDTEAFFGQGTRLTVV.